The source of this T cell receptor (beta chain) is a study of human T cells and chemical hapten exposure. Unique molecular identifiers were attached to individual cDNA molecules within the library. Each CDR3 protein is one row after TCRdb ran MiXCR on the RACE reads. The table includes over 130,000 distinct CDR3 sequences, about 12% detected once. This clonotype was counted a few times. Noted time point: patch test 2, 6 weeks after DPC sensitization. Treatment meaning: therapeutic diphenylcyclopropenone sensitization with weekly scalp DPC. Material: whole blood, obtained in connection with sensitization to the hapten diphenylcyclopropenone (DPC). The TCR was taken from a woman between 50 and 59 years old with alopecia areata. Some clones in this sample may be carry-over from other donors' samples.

CDR3 sequence (DNA): TGTGCCAGCAGTTTATCAAGAATGAACACTGAAGCTTTCTTT. It codes for CASSLSRMNTEAFF. The V gene is TRBV27, the J gene TRBJ1-1; no definite D call. This CDR3 has 14 residues. Deletions cut 0 bases from V and 0 bases from J, with 5 bases between. Germline loops: CDR1 MNHEY, CDR2 SMNVEV (reference sequence).